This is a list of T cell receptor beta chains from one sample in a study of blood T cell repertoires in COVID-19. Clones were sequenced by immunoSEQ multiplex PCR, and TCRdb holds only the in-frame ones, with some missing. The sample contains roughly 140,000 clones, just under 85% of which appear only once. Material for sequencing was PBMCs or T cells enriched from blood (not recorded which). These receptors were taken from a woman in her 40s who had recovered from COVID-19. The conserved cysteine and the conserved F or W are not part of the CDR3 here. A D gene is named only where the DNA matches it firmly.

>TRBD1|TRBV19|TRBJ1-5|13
ASSIDQTGNQPQH
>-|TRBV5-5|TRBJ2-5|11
ASSLRLAETQY
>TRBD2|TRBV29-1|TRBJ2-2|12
SSGTSGDTGELF
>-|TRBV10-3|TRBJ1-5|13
AISESGGSNQPQH
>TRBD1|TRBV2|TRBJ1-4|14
ASSETDRGPTEKLF
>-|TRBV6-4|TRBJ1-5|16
ASNIRSRSNRVNQPQH
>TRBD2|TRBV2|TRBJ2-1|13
ASSEAGAPYNEQF
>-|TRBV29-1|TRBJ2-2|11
SVPGASAGELF
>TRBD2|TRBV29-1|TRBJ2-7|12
SVTTSGNHYEQY
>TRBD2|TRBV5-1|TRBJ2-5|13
ASRERAGAGETQY
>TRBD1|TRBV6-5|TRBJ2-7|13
ASSEGGQAPYEQY
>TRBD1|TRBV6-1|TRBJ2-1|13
ASSEWTGGRLEQF
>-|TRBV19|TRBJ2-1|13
ASSEDSFPYNEQF
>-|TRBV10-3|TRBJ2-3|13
AMSGLDSGTDTQY
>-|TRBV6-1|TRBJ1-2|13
ASSEGGRPNYGYT
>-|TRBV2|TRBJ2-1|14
ASSPLLGSPNGEQF
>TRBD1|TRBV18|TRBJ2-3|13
ASSQTGARTDTQY
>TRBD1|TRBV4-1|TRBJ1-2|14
ASSQVGAGGDYGYT
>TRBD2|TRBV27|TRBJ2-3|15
ASSYFPAGSSTDTQY
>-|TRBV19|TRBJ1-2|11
ASRTTANYGYT
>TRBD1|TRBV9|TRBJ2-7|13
ASSAPTGLEGEQY
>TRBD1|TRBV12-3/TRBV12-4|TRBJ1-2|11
ASRPGQVQGYT